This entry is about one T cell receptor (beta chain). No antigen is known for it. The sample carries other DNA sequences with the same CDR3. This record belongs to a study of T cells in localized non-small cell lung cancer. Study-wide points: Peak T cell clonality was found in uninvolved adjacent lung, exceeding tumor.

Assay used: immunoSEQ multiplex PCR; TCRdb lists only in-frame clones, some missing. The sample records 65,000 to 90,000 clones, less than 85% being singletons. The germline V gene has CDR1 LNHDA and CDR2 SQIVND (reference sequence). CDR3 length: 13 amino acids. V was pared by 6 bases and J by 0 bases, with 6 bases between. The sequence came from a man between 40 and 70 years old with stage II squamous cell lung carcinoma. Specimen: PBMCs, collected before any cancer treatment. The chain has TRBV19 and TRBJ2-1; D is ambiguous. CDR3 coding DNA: TGTGCCAGTAGCGGTAGCTCCTACAATGAGCAGTTCTTC. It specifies CASSGSSYNEQFF.